The T cell receptor beta chain described here comes from a study of blood T cell repertoires in COVID-19. CDR1 GTSNPN and CDR2 SVGIG come from the germline V gene (reference sequence). The CDR3 is made up of 13 amino acids. The V and J ends lost 0 bases and 7 bases respectively, with 9 bases between them. Original processing methods: Nucleated cell counts were estimated from reference gene primer amplification. The method was immunoSEQ multiplex PCR; TCRdb's version includes in-frame clones alone and lacks a portion of them. D and trimming come from the DNA, and the V and J calls and clone size come from that table. The repertoire holds 130,000 or so clones, with about 80% as singletons.

The sample consisted of peripheral blood. The V call is TRBV30, the J call TRBJ1-4; the D is unclear. The sequence was collected from a woman aged 55-70 years with acute or convalescent COVID-19. Written as DNA, the CDR3 is TGTGCCTGGAGTGTAAGAGGCGGTGAAAAACTGTTTTTT. Translated: CAWSVRGGEKLFF.